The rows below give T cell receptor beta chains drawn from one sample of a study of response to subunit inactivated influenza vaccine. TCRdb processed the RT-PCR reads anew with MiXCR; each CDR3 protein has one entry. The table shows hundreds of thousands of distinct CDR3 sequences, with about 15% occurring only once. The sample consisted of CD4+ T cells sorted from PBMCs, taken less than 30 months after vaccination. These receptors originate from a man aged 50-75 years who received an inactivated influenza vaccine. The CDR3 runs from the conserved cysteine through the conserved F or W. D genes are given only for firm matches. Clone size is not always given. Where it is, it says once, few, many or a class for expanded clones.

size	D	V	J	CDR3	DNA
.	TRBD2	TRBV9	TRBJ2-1	CASSALGLAGGVEQFF	TGTGCCAGCAGCGCCTTGGGACTAGCGGGAGGGGTTGAGCAGTTCTTC
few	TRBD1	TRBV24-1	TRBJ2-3	CATSEGDRAITDTQYF	TGTGCCACCAGTGAGGGGGACAGGGCCATCACAGATACGCAGTATTTT
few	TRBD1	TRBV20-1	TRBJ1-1	CSATRVRGQGALDTEAFF	TGCAGTGCTACCAGGGTTAGGGGACAGGGGGCTTTGGACACTGAAGCTTTCTTT
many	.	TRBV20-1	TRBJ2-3	CSARDTNTDTQYF	TGCAGTGCTAGAGATACCAACACAGATACGCAGTATTTT
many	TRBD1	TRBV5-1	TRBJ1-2	CASSLERTGGHGYTF	TGCGCCAGCAGCTTGGAAAGGACAGGGGGCCATGGCTACACCTTC
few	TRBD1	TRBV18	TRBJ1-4	CASVRDRGQKLFF	TGTGCCAGCGTCCGGGACAGGGGGCAAAAACTGTTTTTT
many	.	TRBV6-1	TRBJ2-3	CASSERGRTQYF	TGTGCCAGCAGTGAGAGGGGAAGGACGCAGTATTTT
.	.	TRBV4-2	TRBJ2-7	CASSQGGHRYEQYF	TGTGCCAGCAGCCAAGGAGGACACAGGTACGAGCAGTACTTC
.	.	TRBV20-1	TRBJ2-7	CSAVGQGVFEQYF	TGCAGTGCCGTCGGTCAGGGAGTATTCGAGCAGTACTTC
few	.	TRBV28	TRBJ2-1	CASRLRHDGSYNEQFF	TGTGCCAGCAGGCTGCGACACGACGGATCCTACAATGAGCAGTTCTTC
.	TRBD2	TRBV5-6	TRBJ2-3	CASSPTRLLAGGIDTQYF	TGTGCCAGCAGCCCGACAAGGCTTCTAGCGGGAGGGATCGATACGCAGTATTTT
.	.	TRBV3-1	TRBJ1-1	CASTRYGSAEAFF	TGTGCCAGCACCCGTTACGGTAGCGCTGAAGCTTTCTTT
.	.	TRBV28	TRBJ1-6	CASKERINSPLHF	TGTGCCAGCAAGGAGAGAATTAATTCACCCCTCCACTTT
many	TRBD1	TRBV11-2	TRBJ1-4	CASSPMTSRQGPSNEKLFF	TGTGCCAGCAGCCCCATGACTTCCAGACAGGGGCCATCTAATGAAAAACTGTTTTTT
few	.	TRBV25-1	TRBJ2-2	CASSEAGLVGTGELFF	TGTGCCAGCAGTGAGGCCGGGCTAGTGGGCACCGGGGAGCTGTTTTTT
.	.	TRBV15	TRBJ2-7	CATAATVDPSYEQYF	TGTGCCACCGCTGCAACGGTAGATCCTTCGTACGAGCAGTACTTC
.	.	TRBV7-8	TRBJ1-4	CASSLHRATEKLFF	TGTGCCAGCAGCTTACACAGGGCCACGGAAAAACTGTTTTTT
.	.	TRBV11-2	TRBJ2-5	CASSLSLAETQYF	TGTGCCAGCAGCTTATCCCTAGCAGAGACCCAGTACTTC
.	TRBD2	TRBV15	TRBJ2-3	CATSRKRGVEDTQYF	TGTGCCACCAGCAGAAAGCGGGGGGTGGAAGATACGCAGTATTTT
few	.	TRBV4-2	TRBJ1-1	CASSQDWGRAFF	TGTGCCAGCAGCCAAGACTGGGGTAGAGCTTTCTTT
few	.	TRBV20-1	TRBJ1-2	CSASRGQYDGYTF	TGCAGTGCTTCACGGGGGCAGTACGATGGCTACACCTTC
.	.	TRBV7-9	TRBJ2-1	CASSPVAHSEQFF	TGTGCCAGCAGTCCCGTAGCGCACTCCGAGCAGTTCTTC
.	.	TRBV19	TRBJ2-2	CASSNGVTGELFF	TGTGCCAGTAGTAATGGTGTAACCGGGGAGCTGTTTTTT
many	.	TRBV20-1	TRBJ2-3	CSARAASDTQYF	TGCAGTGCACGGGCTGCATCAGATACGCAGTATTTT
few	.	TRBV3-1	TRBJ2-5	CASSNGRGFTETQYF	TGTGCCAGCAGCAACGGTAGGGGTTTCACGGAGACCCAGTACTTC
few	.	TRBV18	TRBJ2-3	CASSPNSARTDTQYF	TGTGCCAGCTCACCGAATAGCGCCCGCACAGATACGCAGTATTTT
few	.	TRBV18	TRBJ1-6	CASSPPVRGPNSPLHF	TGTGCCAGCTCACCGCCTGTCCGGGGCCCAAATTCACCCCTCCACTTT
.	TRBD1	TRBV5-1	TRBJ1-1	CASSSQDRANTEAFF	TGCGCCAGCAGTTCCCAGGACAGGGCGAACACTGAAGCTTTCTTT
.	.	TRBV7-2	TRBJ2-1	CASSPGFGRAREQFF	TGTGCCAGCAGCCCCGGGTTTGGGCGGGCCCGTGAGCAGTTCTTC
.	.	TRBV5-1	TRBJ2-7	CASSPWRDNYEQYF	TGCGCCAGCAGCCCATGGAGGGACAACTACGAGCAGTACTTC
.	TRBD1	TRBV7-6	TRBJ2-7	CASSILTGAEQYF	TGTGCCAGCAGCATATTGACAGGGGCCGAGCAGTACTTC
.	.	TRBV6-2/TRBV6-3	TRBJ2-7	CASSLGTTYEQYF	TGTGCCAGCAGTCTCGGGACAACCTACGAGCAGTACTTC
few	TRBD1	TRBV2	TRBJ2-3	CASMGQNTDTQYF	TGTGCCAGCATGGGACAGAACACAGATACGCAGTATTTT
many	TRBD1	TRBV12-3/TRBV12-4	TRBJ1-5	CASSRDRNQPQHF	TGTGCCAGCAGTCGGGACAGAAATCAGCCCCAGCATTTT
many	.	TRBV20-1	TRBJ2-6	CSAREVAGANVLTF	TGCAGTGCTAGAGAAGTAGCTGGGGCCAACGTCCTGACTTTC
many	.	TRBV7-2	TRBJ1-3	CASSWTRSSGNTIYF	TGTGCCAGCAGCTGGACACGTTCCTCTGGAAACACCATATATTTT
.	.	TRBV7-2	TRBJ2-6	CASSTSTGANVLTF	TGTGCCAGCAGCACCAGCACCGGGGCCAACGTCCTGACTTTC
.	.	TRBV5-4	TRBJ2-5	CASSQDSEETQYF	TGTGCCAGCAGCCAAGACAGCGAAGAGACCCAGTACTTC
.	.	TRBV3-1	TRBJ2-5	CASSRRGSGETQYF	TGTGCCAGCAGCCGACGCGGGTCTGGGGAGACCCAGTACTTC
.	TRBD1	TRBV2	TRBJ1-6	CASIMDRDSPLHF	TGTGCCAGCATAATGGACAGGGACTCACCCCTCCACTTT
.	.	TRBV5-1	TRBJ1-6	CASSTSLGTLHF	TGCGCCAGCAGCACGTCACTCGGGACTCTCCACTTT
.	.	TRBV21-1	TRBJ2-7	CASSKISPSSLQGIFSYEQYF	TGTGCCAGCAGCAAAATCAGCCCTTCATCCCTCCAAGGGATATTCTCCTACGAGCAGTACTTC
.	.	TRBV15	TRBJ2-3	CATSMRGGGADTQYF	TGTGCCACCAGCATGAGGGGCGGGGGCGCAGATACGCAGTATTTT
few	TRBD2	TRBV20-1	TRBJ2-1	CSARVGLASYNEQFF	TGCAGTGCTAGAGTTGGACTAGCCAGCTACAATGAGCAGTTCTTC
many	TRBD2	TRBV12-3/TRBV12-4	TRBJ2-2	CASSLTSGSTGELFF	TGTGCCAGCAGTTTAACTAGCGGGAGCACCGGGGAGCTGTTTTTT
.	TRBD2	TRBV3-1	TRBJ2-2	CASSQVAGTSGTGELFF	TGTGCCAGCAGCCAAGTAGCGGGAACTTCGGGCACCGGGGAGCTGTTTTTT
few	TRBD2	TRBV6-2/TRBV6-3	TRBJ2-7	CASSYWFLAGVQEQYF	TGTGCCAGCAGTTACTGGTTCCTAGCGGGAGTCCAAGAGCAGTACTTC
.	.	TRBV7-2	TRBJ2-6	CAFRSGANVLTF	TGTGCCTTTCGGAGTGGGGCCAACGTCCTGACTTTC
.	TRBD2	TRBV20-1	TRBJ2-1	CSASSTTSGRNEQFF	TGCAGTGCTAGTTCAACTACTAGCGGGAGGAATGAGCAGTTCTTC
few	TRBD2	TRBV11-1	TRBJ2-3	CASSLLAGPWDTQYF	TGTGCCAGCAGCTTATTAGCGGGGCCCTGGGATACGCAGTATTTT
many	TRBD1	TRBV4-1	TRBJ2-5	CASSQEDGTGGAETQYF	TGCGCCAGCAGCCAAGAGGACGGGACAGGGGGCGCCGAGACCCAGTACTTC
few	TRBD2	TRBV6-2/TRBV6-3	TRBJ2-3	CASRDAGGTDTQYF	TGTGCCAGCAGAGACGCGGGAGGCACAGATACGCAGTATTTT
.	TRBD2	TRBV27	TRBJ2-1	CASSFNRGSSNEQFF	TGTGCCAGCAGTTTTAATCGCGGGAGTTCAAATGAGCAGTTCTTC
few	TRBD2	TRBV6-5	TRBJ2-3	CASSLNRLAASTDTQYF	TGTGCCAGCAGCCTAAACCGACTAGCAGCTAGCACAGATACGCAGTATTTT
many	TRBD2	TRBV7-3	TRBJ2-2	CASSLLAANTGELFF	TGTGCCAGCAGCTTACTAGCGGCGAACACCGGGGAGCTGTTTTTT
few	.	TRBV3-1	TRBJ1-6	CASSQVGRGHSPLHF	TGTGCCAGCAGCCAAGTGGGTAGGGGACATTCACCCCTCCACTTT
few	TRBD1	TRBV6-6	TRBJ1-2	CASSLPGDREYYF	TGTGCCAGCAGCCTTCCGGGGGACAGGGAGTACTACTTC